This TCR beta chain was recorded in a study of blood T cell repertoires in COVID-19 (dated by TCRdb to 2020 to 2022). A note on the overall study: Samples from collaborators originated in the United States, Italy and Spain and spanned both the acute and convalescent phases of COVID-19. The prospective study material was composed of cDNA or gDNA derived from T cells, B-cell-depleted T cells, or PBMCs. Subjects who had been exposed to COVID-19, were actively infected with it, or had recovered from it provided the deeply sampled blood TCRbeta repertoires that made up the dataset. A freely available public database, intended as a resource for researchers studying the immune response to SARS-CoV-2, is where the repertoires were released. The samples were drawn from two sources: the first 160 participants of the ongoing ImmuneRACE study, and 1,254 subjects contributed by 6 global collaborators. Sample metadata almost always included a de-identified subject ID, COVID-19 status, age in years and sex. HLA class I and class II types, where available, came from metadata supplied by the sample provider rather than from assay-based typing. The paper as a whole reports these results and caveats: How much clinical and demographic metadata was included differed by source and by participant, and the metadata was provided uncurated.

The immunoSEQ Assay, a bias-controlled multiplex PCR, was used to amplify TCRbeta CDR3 regions from genomic DNA. Per the original workflow: The number of nucleated cells in each sample was estimated from the amplification of reference gene primers within the assay. To quantify the absolute abundance of each unique TCRbeta CDR3 rearrangement, sequence reads were collapsed and filtered. For each sample, productive Simpson clonality was calculated as the square root of Simpson's diversity index over productive rearrangements. TCRdb limited this immuneACCESS table to in-frame rearrangements with V and J called. A share of clones is missing; checked studies link under half to unresolved V genes, and the rest is unexplained. D and trimming were read from the DNA, whereas the V and J calls and clone size are those reported in that table. Recorded for this sample are about 480,000 clones; 85% to 90% of them occurred a single time. Clones ranked in the top ten supply approximately 1.8% of the sample.

In the prospective study, participants were about 18 to 95 years old, resided in approximately 22 geographic areas of the United States, and were enrolled through a virtual design. To assign participants to cohorts, the prospective study relied on clinical history that participants themselves reported in a screening survey and a study questionnaire. Recovered participants in ImmuneRACE Cohort 3 were defined as having two consecutive negative NP/OP PCR tests, clearance from a healthcare professional, or resolution of symptoms. In the prospective study, mobile phlebotomists collected whole blood, serum and a nasopharyngeal or oropharyngeal swab from each participant. Prospective study participants could optionally give additional blood draws and questionnaires over an approximately two-month period. Before DNA extraction, blood samples from the prospective study were shipped at room temperature or frozen.

As to this clone: The target of this receptor is not known. Base-call qualities are not available, and no considerably larger clone is one nucleotide away.

There are 16 amino acids in the CDR3, from cysteine to phenylalanine inclusive. Of the read, only the CDR3 DNA is kept; its 48 bases are in frame from base 1. V has 4 bases trimmed and J has 7 bases trimmed; junction bases matching no gene number 9. The CDR1 and CDR2 encoded by the germline V gene are SGHRS and YFSETQ. Sequenced sample: PBMCs or T cells enriched from blood (not recorded which). The TCR was taken from a woman in her thirties or forties who had recovered from COVID-19. The chain is encoded by TRBV5-1 joined to TRBJ2-2; TRBD2 lines up with 11 middle nucleotides. The DNA reads as follows: TGCGCCAGCAGCGCAACTAGCGGGAGTGGTAACGGGGAGCTGTTTTTT. The encoded protein is CASSATSGSGNGELFF.